This is a list of T cell receptor beta chains from one sample in a study of Graves' ophthalmopathy and Graves' hyperthyroidism. TCRdb called the multiplex PCR reads again in MiXCR, with one record for every CDR3 protein. This table has about 620,000 distinct CDR3 sequences, about 20% appearing once. Material: peripheral blood. These receptors originate from a woman aged 18-29 years with stable Graves' hyperthyroidism. Some clones in this sample may be carry-over from other donors' samples. CDR3s include the opening cysteine and the closing phenylalanine or tryptophan. D genes are given only for firm matches. The listing skips clone size in some rows; elsewhere it reads once, few, many or a size class.

NA | TRBJ1-1 | TRBV2 | many | CASSEREVWGRVRAFF | TGTGCCAGCAGTGAACGGGAGGTGTGGGGCAGAGTAAGGGCTTTCTTT
NA | TRBJ2-7 | TRBV6-2/TRBV6-3 | many | CASSYRADGIGDPSYEQYF | TGTGCCAGCAGTTACAGGGCCGACGGGATCGGGGACCCCTCCTACGAGCAGTACTTC
NA | TRBJ2-5 | TRBV20-1 | NA | CSARDIGGTKETQYF | TGCAGTGCTAGAGATATCGGGGGGACAAAAGAGACCCAGTACTTC
TRBD2 | TRBJ2-5 | TRBV7-8 | NA | CASSFQGGLETQYF | TGTGCCAGCAGCTTTCAGGGAGGGTTAGAGACCCAGTACTTC
NA | TRBJ1-2 | TRBV12-3/TRBV12-4 | NA | CASMGGVYGYTF | TGTGCCAGCATGGGTGGGGTGTATGGCTACACCTTC
NA | TRBJ1-1 | TRBV5-6 | NA | CASSWTDMNTEAFF | TGTGCCAGCAGCTGGACAGATATGAACACTGAAGCTTTCTTT
TRBD2 | TRBJ2-7 | TRBV7-2 | many | CASSLATSGAYEQYF | TGTGCCAGCAGCTTAGCCACTAGCGGGGCATACGAGCAGTACTTC
TRBD1 | TRBJ1-2 | TRBV2 | many | CASSAQGAVYGYTF | TGTGCCAGCAGTGCTCAGGGGGCAGTGTATGGCTACACCTTC
TRBD1 | TRBJ2-5 | TRBV7-9 | many | CASSKTGGRQETQYF | TGTGCCAGCAGCAAGACAGGGGGCCGGCAAGAGACCCAGTACTTC
NA | TRBJ1-1 | TRBV6-1 | many | CASSDLSQGWGTEAFF | TGTGCCAGCAGTGACCTCTCACAGGGTTGGGGCACTGAAGCTTTCTTT
TRBD1 | TRBJ2-5 | TRBV7-3 | NA | CASSQSDREETQYF | TGTGCCAGCAGCCAATCTGACAGGGAGGAGACCCAGTACTTC
NA | TRBJ2-5 | TRBV7-2 | many | CASSFRMGETQYF | TGTGCCAGCAGCTTTAGGATGGGAGAGACCCAGTACTTC
TRBD1 | TRBJ1-2 | TRBV6-1 | NA | CASRRDRVGANYGYTF | TGTGCCAGCAGAAGGGACAGGGTAGGAGCTAACTATGGCTACACCTTC
NA | TRBJ1-5 | TRBV12-3/TRBV12-4 | NA | CASSYSSTGHQPQHF | TGTGCCAGCAGTTATTCGTCGACAGGACATCAGCCCCAGCATTTT
NA | TRBJ2-4 | TRBV28 | many | CASSGRGLAKNIQYF | TGTGCCAGCAGCGGGCGTGGGTTAGCCAAAAACATTCAGTACTTC
TRBD1 | TRBJ2-7 | TRBV12-3/TRBV12-4 | many | CASSLGVGQGYEQYF | TGTGCCAGCAGTTTAGGGGTTGGACAGGGTTACGAGCAGTACTTC
TRBD2 | TRBJ2-7 | TRBV29-1 | many | CSVEAGASGPSYEQYF | TGCAGCGTTGAAGCAGGCGCTAGCGGGCCTTCCTACGAGCAGTACTTC
NA | TRBJ2-2 | TRBV12-5 | many | CASGLGPTGANTGELFF | TGTGCTAGTGGTTTGGGCCCGACTGGCGCGAACACCGGGGAGCTGTTTTTT
TRBD2 | TRBJ2-2 | TRBV15 | many | CATSRDTTGLVRTGELFF | TGTGCCACCAGCAGAGATACGACGGGACTAGTACGTACCGGGGAGCTGTTTTTT
NA | TRBJ2-7 | TRBV28 | NA | CASSLRRSGNEQYF | TGTGCCAGCAGTTTAAGGCGGAGCGGAAACGAGCAGTACTTC
NA | TRBJ1-5 | TRBV19 | many | CASSRGAASYQPQHF | TGTGCCAGTAGTAGGGGTGCGGCTTCGTATCAGCCCCAGCATTTT
NA | TRBJ1-5 | TRBV19 | many | CASTDREYSNQPQHF | TGTGCCAGTACCGACCGGGAATATAGCAATCAGCCCCAGCATTTT
NA | TRBJ2-7 | TRBV10-3 | once | CAISEALDSYEQYF | TGTGCCATCAGTGAGGCCCTGGATTCCTACGAGCAGTACTTC
TRBD1 | TRBJ2-5 | TRBV5-1 | many | CASTPRTGGSETQYF | TGCGCCAGCACCCCGCGGACAGGGGGCTCAGAGACCCAGTACTTC
NA | TRBJ1-5 | TRBV12-3/TRBV12-4 | few | CVSSPGPYQPQHF | TGTGTCAGCAGTCCAGGGCCCTATCAGCCCCAGCATTTT
NA | TRBJ2-7 | TRBV6-5 | few | CASIISGQEQYF | TGTGCCAGCATTATTAGCGGACAGGAGCAGTACTTC
TRBD1 | TRBJ2-5 | TRBV30 | NA | CAWSVGGLQETQYF | TGTGCCTGGAGTGTAGGGGGCCTCCAAGAGACCCAGTACTTC